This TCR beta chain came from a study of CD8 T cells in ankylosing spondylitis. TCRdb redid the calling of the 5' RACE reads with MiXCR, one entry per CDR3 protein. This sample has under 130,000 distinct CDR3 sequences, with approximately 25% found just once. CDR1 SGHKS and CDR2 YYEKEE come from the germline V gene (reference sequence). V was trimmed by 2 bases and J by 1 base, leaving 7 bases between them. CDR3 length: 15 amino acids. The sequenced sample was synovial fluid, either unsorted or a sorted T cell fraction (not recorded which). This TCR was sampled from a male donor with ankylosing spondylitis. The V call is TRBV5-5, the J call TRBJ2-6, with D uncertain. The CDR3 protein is CASSFYGSGANVLTF. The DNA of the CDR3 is TGTGCCAGCAGCTTTTATGGATCTGGGGCCAACGTCCTGACTTTC.